One and the same sample provided the 9 T cell receptor beta chains below, sequenced in a study of control samples from healthy donors and cancer patients. TCRdb's copy holds only in-frame clones and misses some; the assay was immunoSEQ multiplex PCR. Among about 160,000 clones listed, more than 85% were seen once. Material: blood. These receptors were obtained from a woman aged 30 to 39 in good health.

This clone was seen only a few times. The chain is built from TRBV4-1 and TRBJ2-3; 8 bases line up with TRBD2. Germline values: CDR1 MGHRA, CDR2 YSYEKL. This CDR3 has 17 residues. J was trimmed by 5 bases and V by 1 base; bases with no gene match: 11. CDR3 in DNA: TGCGCCAGCAGCCAAGGAGGACTAGCCCTTTTGGGAGATACGCAGTATTTT. Translated: CASSQGGLALLGDTQYF.

This CDR3 is CASSQDDEANYGYTF. The CDR3, as DNA: TGCGCCAGCAGCCAAGATGACGAAGCTAACTATGGCTACACCTTC. The chain combines TRBV4-1 with TRBJ1-2; no clear D. Per germline, CDR1 MGHRA and CDR2 YSYEKL. The V and J ends lost 0 bases and 0 bases respectively, with 8 bases between them. The CDR3 length is 15 residues.

Notes on this clone: Its ends do not fully match the called genes, so a read error is possible. This chain links TRBV19 with TRBJ2-2; no definite D call. The CDR3 extends over 17 amino acids. The germline CDR1 and CDR2 sequences are LNHDA and SQIVND (reference sequence). Written as DNA, the CDR3 is TGTGCCGGTAGTATGCGACTGGTTTCCCTCGGCCCCGGGGAGCTGTTTTTT. Translation gives CAGSMRLVSLGPGELFF.

CDR3 protein: CASSDWTSGSQTQYF. As DNA, the CDR3 is TGTGCCAGCAGTGACTGGACTAGCGGGAGTCAAACGCAGTATTTT. V gene TRBV6-4 combines with J gene TRBJ2-3, with 13 nucleotides matching TRBD2. This CDR3 comprises 15 residues. CDR1 and CDR2 from the germline V gene are MRHNA and SNTAGT. Trimming at V came to 1 base and at J to 9 bases, leaving 4 bases not matched to a gene.

This sequence joins TRBV30 and TRBJ2-1; TRBD2 aligns across 7 bases. V was clipped by 3 bases and J by 6 bases; unmatched bases: 8. The CDR3 runs 14 residues. Per germline, CDR1 GTSNPN and CDR2 SVGIG (reference sequence). The CDR3 sequence: CAWRESGIGNEQFF. CDR3 nucleotides: TGTGCCTGGAGGGAAAGCGGGATTGGCAATGAGCAGTTCTTC.

Here the CDR3 reads CASSQHGPGQGATTEAFF. In nucleotides, the CDR3 is TGTGCCAGCAGCCAACACGGACCGGGACAGGGGGCCACTACTGAAGCTTTCTTT. The chain carries TRBV4-2 and TRBJ1-1; 12 nucleotides line up with TRBD1. The J segment lost 5 bases and the V segment lost 2 bases, leaving 12 bases of the junction unmatched. Germline V CDR1 and CDR2: LGHNA, YNFKEQ. This CDR3 region has 18 residues.

This clone occurred a few times. V usage is TRBV4-1 and J usage is TRBJ1-5; no clear D. Germline V gene data show CDR1 as MGHRA and CDR2 as YSYEKL. V was pared by 4 bases and J by 4 bases, with 11 bases between. This CDR3 has 14 residues. This CDR3 is CASSRAPGNQPQHF. The CDR3 region has the DNA TGCGCCAGCAGCCGCGCACCCGGGAATCAGCCCCAGCATTTT.

In the case of this clone: Other DNA sequences in the same sample also yield this CDR3. The chain employs TRBV5-1 and TRBJ2-7; 12 nucleotides align to TRBD1. The CDR3 spans 16 residues. Germline V lookup: CDR1 SGHRS, CDR2 YFSETQ. V was clipped by 0 bases and J by 4 bases; unmatched bases: 5. The CDR3 coding sequence is TGCGCCAGCAGCTTGGCCGGGACAGGGGGCCCTTACGAGCAGTACTTC. It translates to CASSLAGTGGPYEQYF.

The chain recombines TRBV11-2 with TRBJ2-3; the match to TRBD1 covers 8 bases. Unmatched junction bases numbered 11, after V lost 6 bases and J lost 3 bases. The CDR3 is 16 residues long. Per the germline V gene, CDR1 is SGHAT and CDR2 is FQNNGV. CDR3 bases: TGTGCCAGCAGGAAAGAGGGCACAGGGGGGACAGATACGCAGTATTTT. Protein: CASRKEGTGGTDTQYF.